These T cell receptor beta chains were read from a single sample in a study of cytomegalovirus exposure and HLA in healthy donors. Clones were sequenced by immunoSEQ multiplex PCR, and TCRdb holds only the in-frame ones, with some missing. Of around 170,000 clones in the sample, roughly 80% were seen once. Sequenced material: PBMCs. The receptors originated from a girl aged 10 to 17 in good health and CMV-seropositive. The CDR3 runs from the conserved cysteine through the conserved F or W. Fields, in order: clone size, D gene, V gene, J gene, CDR3 protein, CDR3 DNA. The D gene is left open where the match is weak. Clone size is given for some rows only: seen once, a few or many times, or a class if the clone is expanded.

>-|-|TRBV5-4|TRBJ1-6
CASSTDTNNSPLHF
TGTGCCAGCAGCACGGACACGAATAATTCACCCCTCCACTTT
>-|TRBD2|TRBV30|TRBJ2-7
CAWRGTSGAYEQYF
TGTGCCTGGAGGGGGACTAGCGGCGCCTACGAGCAGTACTTC
>-|TRBD2|TRBV10-2|TRBJ2-7
CASSESGGLAEQYF
TGCGCCAGCAGTGAGTCAGGGGGACTAGCGGAGCAGTACTTC
>-|TRBD1|TRBV7-2|TRBJ2-3
CASSLRQGRTDTQYF
TGTGCCAGCAGCCTACGACAGGGGCGGACAGATACGCAGTATTTT
>few|-|TRBV29-1|TRBJ2-3
CIVEDYADTQYF
TGCATCGTGGAGGATTATGCAGATACGCAGTATTTT
>-|-|TRBV5-1|TRBJ2-1
CAGSFGQYNEQFF
TGCGCCGGCAGCTTTGGACAGTACAATGAGCAGTTCTTC
>few|TRBD2|TRBV5-1|TRBJ2-1
CASTLTSGSGAYNEQFF
TGCGCCAGCACCCTGACTAGCGGTAGTGGAGCGTACAATGAGCAGTTCTTC
>-|TRBD2|TRBV28|TRBJ2-3
CASSPTSGATDTQYF
TGTGCCAGCAGTCCGACTAGCGGAGCAACAGATACGCAGTATTTT
>-|-|TRBV27|TRBJ1-5
CASSLRGRASNQPQHF
TGTGCCAGCAGTTTGAGGGGGAGGGCGAGCAATCAGCCCCAGCATTTT
>-|TRBD2|TRBV6-1|TRBJ2-7
CATRAGGSYEQYF
TGTGCCACTAGAGCGGGAGGGTCCTACGAGCAGTACTTC
>-|TRBD2|TRBV11-1|TRBJ2-1
CASSWGVREGEQFF
TGTGCCAGCAGCTGGGGGGTGCGGGAGGGTGAGCAGTTCTTC
>-|-|TRBV7-2|TRBJ2-7
CASSHKGSEQYF
TGTGCCAGCAGCCACAAGGGGTCCGAGCAGTACTTC
>-|-|TRBV27|TRBJ1-2
CASSDRNLLFF
TGTGCCAGCAGTGACAGGAACTTACTTTTCTTC
>-|TRBD1|TRBV19|TRBJ2-6
CASSIGTGGPGANVLTF
TGTGCCAGTAGTATTGGGACAGGGGGTCCTGGGGCCAACGTCCTGACTTTC
>-|-|TRBV9|TRBJ1-5
CASSVAGYSNQPQHF
TGTGCCAGCAGCGTAGCCGGTTATAGCAATCAGCCCCAGCATTTT
>once|-|TRBV4-3|TRBJ1-2
CASSQEQGGYYGYTF
TGCGCCAGCAGCCAAGAACAGGGTGGTTACTATGGCTACACCTTC
>-|-|TRBV18|TRBJ2-5
CASSPGSGPLKPTQYF
TGTGCCAGCTCACCAGGATCAGGCCCCCTGAAGCCGACCCAGTACTTC
>once|TRBD1|TRBV2|TRBJ1-3
CASSGTGDISGNTIYF
TGTGCCAGCAGTGGGACAGGGGACATTTCTGGAAACACCATATATTTT
>few|TRBD1|TRBV9|TRBJ2-2
CASSFRGRSTGELFF
TGTGCCAGCAGCTTCAGGGGGCGTAGCACCGGGGAGCTGTTTTTT
>many|TRBD1|TRBV6-1|TRBJ1-5
CASSESGTGPQPQHF
TGTGCCAGCAGTGAATCTGGGACAGGGCCCCAGCCCCAGCATTTT
>once|TRBD2|TRBV6-5|TRBJ2-1
CASSLGLAVYNEQFF
TGTGCCAGCAGCTTAGGACTAGCGGTATACAATGAGCAGTTCTTC
>-|TRBD1|TRBV5-1|TRBJ1-2
CASGVWDRGVYGYTF
TGCGCCAGCGGGGTCTGGGACAGGGGTGTCTATGGCTACACCTTC
>-|TRBD2|TRBV5-6|TRBJ2-7
CASSFFGGGRYEQYF
TGTGCCAGCAGCTTCTTTGGGGGGGGGAGGTACGAGCAGTACTTC
>-|-|TRBV5-6|TRBJ2-7
CASSPVDYDSYEQYF
TGTGCCAGCAGCCCGGTGGACTACGACTCCTACGAGCAGTACTTC
>-|-|TRBV6-5|TRBJ2-7
CASSYSQNLGPYEQYF
TGTGCCAGCAGTTACTCCCAGAATCTAGGCCCCTACGAGCAGTACTTC
>-|-|TRBV5-1|TRBJ2-5
CASSPPGTQETQYF
TGCGCCAGCAGCCCCCCGGGAACCCAAGAGACCCAGTACTTC